This T cell receptor beta chain is drawn from a study of beta chain features in type 1 diabetes. The CDR3 spans 13 residues. Germline trimming cut 8 bases from V and 7 bases from J; bases unmatched to any gene: 8. The V gene's germline CDR1 is MNHNS and CDR2 SASEGT. In the case of this clone: What it recognizes is unknown.

Study results and caveats: Moderately but significantly shorter TCRB CDR3s were found in Type 1 diabetes patients in all four CD4+ subsets.

The isolated RNA, all of it, was reverse transcribed, so expressed TCRB transcripts were what got sequenced. The repertoire was sequenced with immunoSEQ multiplex PCR; TCRdb's copy has only in-frame clones and lacks some. The table includes about 140,000 clones, about 7.1% detected once. Sorting that relied on CD45RO/CCR7/CD25/CD127/CD95/CD27 yielded CD4+ naive, central memory, regulatory and stem cell-like memory cells. This chain links TRBV6-1 with TRBJ1-2; 9 bases line up with TRBD1. The source of this sequence is a woman in her twenties or thirties in good health. The sample consisted of central memory CD4+ T cells from blood. In DNA form, the CDR3 reads TGTGCCAGCCGCCCGGGACAGGGCGGTGGCTACACCTTC. The encoded protein is CASRPGQGGGYTF.